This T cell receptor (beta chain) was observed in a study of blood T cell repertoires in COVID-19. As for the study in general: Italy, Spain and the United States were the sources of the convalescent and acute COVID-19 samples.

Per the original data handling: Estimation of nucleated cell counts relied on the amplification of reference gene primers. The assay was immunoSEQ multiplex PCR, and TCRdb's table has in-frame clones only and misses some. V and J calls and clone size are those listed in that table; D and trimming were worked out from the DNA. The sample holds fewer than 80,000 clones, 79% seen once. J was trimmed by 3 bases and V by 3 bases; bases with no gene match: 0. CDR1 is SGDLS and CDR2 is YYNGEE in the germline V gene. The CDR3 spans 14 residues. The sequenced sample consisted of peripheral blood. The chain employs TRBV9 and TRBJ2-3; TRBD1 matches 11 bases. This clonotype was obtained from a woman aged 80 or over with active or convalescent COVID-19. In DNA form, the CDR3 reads TGTGCCAGCAGCGGGGACAGGGGGACAGATACGCAGTATTTT. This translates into CASSGDRGTDTQYF.